These 8 T cell receptor beta chains originate from one sample sequenced in a study of shared clonotypes between healthy human individuals. Data came from immunoSEQ multiplex PCR; TCRdb stores just in-frame clones and leaves some out. Counted here are over a million clones, roughly 97% occurring once; the ten biggest clones make up approximately 1.1%. The material sequenced was naive CD4+ T cells sorted from blood. Specified subset: CD45RA+ positively selected. Receptors originate from a man aged 30 to 39 in good health.

The rearrangement joins TRBV7-8 to TRBJ2-2; D ambiguous. Germline loops: CDR1 SGHVS, CDR2 FQNEAQ. V was trimmed by 2 bases and J by 0 bases, leaving 13 bases between them. This CDR3 is built from 17 residues. CDR3 residues: CASSLLVGKPNTGELFF. The DNA of the CDR3 is TGTGCCAGCAGCTTATTGGTTGGGAAACCGAACACCGGGGAGCTGTTTTTT.

This rearrangement joins TRBV29-1 to TRBJ2-7; D call uncertain. With 4 bases removed from V and 3 bases from J, the gap between germline ends came to 10 bases. Germline CDR1 reads SQVTM; CDR2 reads ANQGSEA. The CDR3 contains 12 residues. CDR3: CSVGGSYYEQYF. The CDR3 nucleotides are TGCAGCGTTGGGGGTAGTTACTACGAGCAGTACTTC.

This chain links TRBV7-3 with TRBJ2-1; TRBD2 aligns across 12 bases. The CDR3 totals 19 residues. Per germline, CDR1 SGHTA and CDR2 FQGTGA. Germline trimming cut 5 bases from V and 2 bases from J; bases unmatched to any gene: 13. Here the CDR3 DNA reads TGTGCCAGCAGCCTATATCCGACTAGCGGGGGAGTCCCCTACAATGAGCAGTTCTTC. Protein: CASSLYPTSGGVPYNEQFF.

In its sample, this clone was seen once. The sample holds other DNA sequences that translate to the same CDR3. CDR3 amino acids: CASSLGPGRYGYTF. DNA of the CDR3: TGTGCCAGCAGCTTAGGCCCCGGTCGCTATGGCTACACCTTC. The rearrangement links TRBV7-2 to TRBJ1-2; D not certain. In germline, CDR1 is SGHTA, CDR2 FQGNSA. Trimming removed 1 base from V and 4 bases from J, with 10 bases in between. This CDR3 has 14 residues.

The genes are TRBV10-3 and TRBJ2-4; D unresolved. The ends were cut back, 3 bases at V and 5 bases at J, with 17 bases in the middle. In germline, CDR1 is ENHRY, CDR2 SYGVKD. The CDR3 is 16 residues long. As DNA, the CDR3 is TGTGCCATCAGTGAATTGGGCCCGAACACCCAAAACATTCAGTACTTC. Protein product: CAISELGPNTQNIQYF.

The chain combines TRBV21-1 with TRBJ2-7. TRBV21-1 counts as a pseudogene. CDR3 size: 15 residues. CDR3 protein: CASSKVWPTFNEQYF. The CDR3 DNA reads TGTGCCAGCAGCAAAGTTTGGCCTACCTTTAACGAGCAGTACTTC.

The V gene is TRBV7-2, the J gene TRBJ1-1; D not resolved. The CDR3 consists of 16 residues. Germline V gives CDR1 SGHTA, CDR2 FQGNSA. The germline V and J ends were trimmed by 5 bases and 2 bases, with 18 bases remaining between them. CDR3 sequence: CASSLNGPGVNTEAFF. As DNA, the CDR3 is TGTGCCAGCAGCCTGAACGGACCGGGAGTCAACACTGAAGCTTTCTTT.

This clone was observed a single time. The chain uses TRBV5-1 and TRBJ2-1, with TRBD2 identical over 7 bases. Germline CDR1 and CDR2: SGHRS and YFSETQ. CDR3 size: 15 residues. J gave up 4 bases and V 0 bases, and 4 bases lay outside the gene matches. In DNA form, the CDR3 reads TGCGCCAGCAGCTTGGGGGACTACCCGTACAATGAGCAGTTCTTC. Translated: CASSLGDYPYNEQFF.